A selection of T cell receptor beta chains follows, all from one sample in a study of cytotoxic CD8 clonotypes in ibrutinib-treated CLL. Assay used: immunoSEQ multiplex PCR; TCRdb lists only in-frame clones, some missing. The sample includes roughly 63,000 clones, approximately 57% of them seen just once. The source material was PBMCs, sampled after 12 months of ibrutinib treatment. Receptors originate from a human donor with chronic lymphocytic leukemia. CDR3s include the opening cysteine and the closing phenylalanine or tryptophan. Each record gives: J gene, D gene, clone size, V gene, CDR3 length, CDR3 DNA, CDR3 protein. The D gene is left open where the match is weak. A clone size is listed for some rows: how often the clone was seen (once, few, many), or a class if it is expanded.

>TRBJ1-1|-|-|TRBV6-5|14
TGTGCCAGCAGTTACCGGGGTCGGAACACTGAAGCTTTCTTT
CASSYRGRNTEAFF
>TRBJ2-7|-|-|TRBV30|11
TGTGCCTGGAGCCGCTCCTACGAGCAGTACTTC
CAWSRSYEQYF
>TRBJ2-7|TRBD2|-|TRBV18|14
TGTGCCAGCCACACTAGCGGGAGTGATTACGAGCAGTACTTC
CASHTSGSDYEQYF
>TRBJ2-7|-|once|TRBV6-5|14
TGTGCCAGCAGCGTACAGGAAGGTTCCTACGAGCAGTACTTC
CASSVQEGSYEQYF
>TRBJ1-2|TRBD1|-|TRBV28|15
TGTGCCAGCAGCCCATGGGGGACAGACCTTTATGGCTACACCTTC
CASSPWGTDLYGYTF
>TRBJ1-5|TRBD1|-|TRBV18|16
TGTGCCAGCTCTCACTCCCGGACAGGGGGAAATCAGCCCCAGCATTTT
CASSHSRTGGNQPQHF
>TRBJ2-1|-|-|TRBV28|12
TGTGCCAGCTCCCGTCCGGCTAGATCGCAGTTCTTC
CASSRPARSQFF
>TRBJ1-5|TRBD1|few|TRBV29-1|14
TGCAGCGTAGCGACGGGACAGGCAGGTCAGCCCCAGCATTTT
CSVATGQAGQPQHF
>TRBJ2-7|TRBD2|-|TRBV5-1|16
TGCGCCAGCAGCTGGCTGCCTAGCGGGGAGACTTACGAGCAGTACTTC
CASSWLPSGETYEQYF
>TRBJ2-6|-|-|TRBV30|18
TGTGCCTGGAGTGTTCGCCCTGTAGGGTTCTCTGGGGCCAACGTCCTGACTTTC
CAWSVRPVGFSGANVLTF
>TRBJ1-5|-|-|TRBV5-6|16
TGTGCCAGCAGCTCAAACAGGCGACTTAGCAATCAGCCCCAGCATTTT
CASSSNRRLSNQPQHF
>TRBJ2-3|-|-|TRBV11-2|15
TGTGCCAGCAGCTTGGGTATACTCTCCACGTGGATGCAGTATTTT
CASSLGILSTWMQYF
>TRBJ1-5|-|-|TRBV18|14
TGTGCCAGCTCACCACAGGGCCCCGCGGAGCCCCAGCATTTT
CASSPQGPAEPQHF
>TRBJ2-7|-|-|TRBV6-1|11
TGTGCCAGCAGTGAAGCGAGGGAGCAGTACTTC
CASSEAREQYF
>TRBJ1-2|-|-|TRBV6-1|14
TGTGCCAGCAGTGAAGGGATGACTTACTATGGCTACACCTTC
CASSEGMTYYGYTF
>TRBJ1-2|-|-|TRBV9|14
TGTGCCAGCAGCGTAGTATCCGGTAACTATGGCTACACCTTC
CASSVVSGNYGYTF
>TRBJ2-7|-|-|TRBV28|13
TGTGCCAGCAGGTGGGACGGCGCCTACGAGCAGTACTTC
CASRWDGAYEQYF
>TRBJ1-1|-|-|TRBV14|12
TGTGCCAGCAGCCAGACCTACACTGAAGCTTTCTTT
CASSQTYTEAFF
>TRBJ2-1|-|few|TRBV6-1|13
TGTGCCAGCAGTGAAACCCGGACACGGGAGCAGTTCTTC
CASSETRTREQFF
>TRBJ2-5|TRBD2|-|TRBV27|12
TGTGCCAGCGGGACTAGCGGTGGGACCCAGTACTTC
CASGTSGGTQYF
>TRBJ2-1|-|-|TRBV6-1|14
TGTGCCAGCAGTGAAGCGATCCCGGGGAATGAGCAGTTCTTC
CASSEAIPGNEQFF
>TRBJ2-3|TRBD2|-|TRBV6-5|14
TGTGCCACCAAGGATCCGGGGGGAAGAGATACGCAGTATTTT
CATKDPGGRDTQYF
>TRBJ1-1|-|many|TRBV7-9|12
TGTGCCAGCAGCCCGGGGAGGCAGGGAGCTTTCTTT
CASSPGRQGAFF
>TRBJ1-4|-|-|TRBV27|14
TGTGCCAGTCCCTCGGGGGCTTGGAATGAAAAACTGTTTTTT
CASPSGAWNEKLFF
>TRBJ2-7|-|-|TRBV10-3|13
TGTGCCATCAGTCAATCTTCAACCTACGAGCAGTACTTC
CAISQSSTYEQYF
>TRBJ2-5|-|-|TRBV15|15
TGTGCCACCAGCAGGTCCAGGTCGATTCGGGAGACCCAGTACTTC
CATSRSRSIRETQYF
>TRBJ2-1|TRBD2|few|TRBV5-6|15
TGTGCCAGCAGCCTCGGACTAGCGGGTGCCAGTGAGCAGTTCTTC
CASSLGLAGASEQFF
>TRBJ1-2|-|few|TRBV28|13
TGTGCCAGCACGACCAGCTTTTGGTATGGCTACACCTTC
CASTTSFWYGYTF
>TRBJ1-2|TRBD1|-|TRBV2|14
TGTGCCAGCAGTACCGACAGGGCAATCGCCGGCTACACCTTC
CASSTDRAIAGYTF
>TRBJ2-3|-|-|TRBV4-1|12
TGCGCCAGCAGCCAAGATCTGGATACGCAGTATTTT
CASSQDLDTQYF
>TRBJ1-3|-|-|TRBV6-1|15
TGTGCCAGCAGTGAAGGACGGATTTTAGGAAACACCATATATTTT
CASSEGRILGNTIYF